This record covers a single T cell receptor beta chain. Its specificity is not known. 13 Jbeta primers and 60 Vbeta primers were used for the PCR. The method was immunoSEQ multiplex PCR; TCRdb's version includes in-frame clones alone and lacks a portion of them. Of some 200,000 clones listed, approximately 79% were seen once; the top ten hold about 1.8%. This sample was included in a study of cytomegalovirus exposure and HLA in healthy donors. Overall study findings and caveats: Within a later analysis, the majority of CMV-associated TCR beta chains appeared HLA-restricted. In a later analysis, V- and J-gene trimming of beta chains associated with a DCLRE1C missense variant, replicated independently.

The length of the CDR3 is 12 residues. Germline V gene data show CDR1 as MDHEN and CDR2 as SYDVKM. V trimming: 8 bases; J trimming: 4 bases; junction bases outside the gene matches: 1. This clonotype originated in a man between 45 and 60 years old in good health and CMV-seronegative. The sample taken for sequencing was PBMCs. The chain links TRBV28 to TRBJ1-2, with TRBD1 matching over 10 bases. The CDR3 bases are TGTGCCAGCGGACAGGGGGGCTATGGCTACACCTTC. It encodes CASGQGGYGYTF.